The rows below give T cell receptor beta chains drawn from one sample of a study of CD8 T cells in ankylosing spondylitis. TCRdb itself ran the 5' RACE reads through MiXCR, one entry per CDR3 protein. This table holds about 240,000 distinct CDR3 sequences, approximately 9% found once. Sample: blood, either unsorted or a sorted T cell fraction (not recorded which). The receptors originated from a male donor with ankylosing spondylitis or in good health (not recorded which). Both conserved end residues are part of each CDR3. Fields, in order: D gene, J gene, clone size, V gene, CDR3 length, CDR3 protein, CDR3 DNA. A D gene is named only where the DNA matches it firmly. Some rows have no size entry. The others give once, few or many, or a class for an expanded clone.

. | TRBJ2-1 | many | TRBV29-1 | 13 | CSVRRGGLNEQFF | TGCAGCGTCCGGAGGGGGGGTCTCAATGAGCAGTTCTTC
. | TRBJ1-1 | . | TRBV7-2 | 15 | CASSPRVSGATEAFF | TGTGCCAGCAGCCCCCGTGTCTCAGGGGCCACTGAAGCTTTCTTT
TRBD1 | TRBJ2-7 | many | TRBV4-2 | 17 | CASSQERSGTEGYEQYF | TGTGCCAGCAGCCAAGAGCGCTCCGGGACAGAAGGCTACGAGCAGTACTTC
. | TRBJ1-2 | many | TRBV12-3/TRBV12-4 | 13 | CASSLGPGYGYTF | TGTGCCAGCAGTTTAGGTCCGGGGTACGGCTACACCTTC
. | TRBJ2-7 | many | TRBV5-1 | 13 | CASAPGLTYEQYF | TGCGCCAGCGCCCCGGGACTCACCTACGAGCAGTACTTC
TRBD2 | TRBJ2-1 | few | TRBV6-2/TRBV6-3 | 15 | CASSYSGLAKNEQFF | TGTGCCAGCAGTTACTCGGGACTAGCAAAGAATGAGCAGTTCTTC
. | TRBJ2-7 | many | TRBV28 | 14 | CASNLQGTHLEQYF | TGTGCCAGCAATTTACAGGGAACGCACTTGGAGCAGTACTTC
TRBD2 | TRBJ2-3 | many | TRBV18 | 17 | CASSPPVGAGAQDTQYF | TGTGCCAGCTCACCACCGGTCGGAGCGGGGGCACAAGATACGCAGTATTTT
. | TRBJ1-1 | many | TRBV19 | 16 | CASSIASNPGFTEAFF | TGTGCCAGTAGTATTGCTTCGAATCCGGGATTCACTGAAGCTTTCTTT
. | TRBJ1-1 | many | TRBV30 | 15 | CAWSVQQAVPKLAFF | TGTGCCTGGAGTGTACAACAGGCGGTGCCCAAGCTGGCTTTCTTT
. | TRBJ1-3 | many | TRBV5-8 | 14 | CASSSWEPGNTIYF | TGTGCCAGCAGCTCCTGGGAACCTGGAAACACCATATATTTT
. | TRBJ2-7 | many | TRBV10-3 | 15 | CAISAGTHTSYEQYF | TGTGCCATCAGTGCCGGGACTCACACTTCCTACGAGCAGTACTTC
TRBD1 | TRBJ2-7 | many | TRBV5-1 | 15 | CASSPGQGFSYEQYF | TGCGCCAGCAGCCCCGGACAGGGCTTTTCCTACGAGCAGTACTTC
TRBD1 | TRBJ1-1 | many | TRBV11-1 | 16 | CASSLVGQYLNTEAFF | TGTGCCAGCAGCTTAGTGGGACAGTATTTGAACACTGAAGCTTTCTTT
TRBD2 | TRBJ2-2 | few | TRBV20-1 | 17 | CCARPTGAGGNTGELFF | TGCTGTGCTAGGCCCACTGGGGCGGGAGGGAACACCGGGGAGCTGTTTTTT
TRBD1 | TRBJ2-2 | many | TRBV29-1 | 14 | CSGYWTGNTGELFF | TGCAGCGGTTATTGGACAGGCAACACCGGGGAGCTGTTTTTT